This T cell receptor beta chain originates from a study of T cell repertoires in cytomegalovirus infection. Looking at the study overall: In public TCR beta signatures, there were indications of both CMV infection and matching HLA type. Study-wide results and limits: Using cumulative public TCR beta family frequency, the authors identified those who carried CMV together with the relevant HLA. HLA-C-restricted TCR beta clonotypes specific for CMV led the ex vivo response.

TCRdb ran MiXCR on the reads and lists one entry per CDR3 protein. The sample lists 200,000 to 300,000 distinct CDR3 sequences, about 12% occurring once. Regarding this clonotype: Its target is unknown.

V was clipped by 7 bases and J by 5 bases; unmatched bases: 4. The CDR3 sequence is 13 residues long. Germline CDR1 reads LNHDA; CDR2 reads SQIVND (reference sequence). Sequencing was performed on PBMCs. The chain carries TRBV19 and TRBJ2-7; 11 positions agree with TRBD1. The clonotype comes from a human donor in good health (CMV status not recorded). Some clones in this sample may be carry-over from other donors' samples. CDR3 sequence (DNA): TGTGCCAGTACCGCGGGACAGGGGGACGAGCAGTACTTC. Translation: CASTAGQGDEQYF.